This paragraph covers one T cell receptor (beta chain) sequence. No antigen is known for it. These data originate in a study of T cells after yellow fever vaccination. Study as a whole: In the case of low-cell-number fractions, SMART-Seq v4 Ultra Low Input was used for preparation.

In germline, CDR1 is DFQATT, CDR2 SNEGSKA (reference sequence). The CDR3 runs 14 residues. V lost 1 base and J lost 3, with 13 bases in between. TCRdb reanalysed the 5' RACE reads using MiXCR and keeps one entry per CDR3 protein. The data show 550,000 or so distinct CDR3 sequences, roughly 19% seen once. Study-wide findings and caveats: FACS-sorted repertoires could harbor abundant contaminating bulk-population clonotypes. Relatively few clonotypes were ones that appeared in both CD4 and CD8 compartments. Booster samples showed a return of most primary-vaccination clones (roughly 95% CD4, approximately 85% CD8).

The sequencing here drew on PBMCs, taken 15 days after the yellow fever booster vaccination. This chain joins TRBV20-1 and TRBJ2-7; tentative D call: TRBD2 (6 bases). This sequence was found in a man aged 30 to 39 who received the YFV17D yellow fever vaccine. The DNA for the CDR3 is TGCAGTGCTAGAGTACACGGGAGCGACTACGAGCAGTACTTC. Amino acid sequence: CSARVHGSDYEQYF.